This section outlines one T cell receptor beta chain sequence together with its context. This entry comes from a study of T-cell memory formation after mild COVID-19. Each CDR3 protein is one row after TCRdb ran MiXCR on the 5' RACE reads. The sample holds tens of thousands of distinct CDR3 sequences; around 30% are singletons and the top ten take roughly two fifths. The TCR sequence derives from a man between 18 and 29 years old who had mild COVID-19 (a few samples of this study predate the infection). Cell type and time point are not known. The sequenced material came from PBMCs or a T cell subset sorted from them (not recorded which).

This CDR3 reads CASSSLDRGNTEAFF. CDR3 coding DNA: TGTGCCAGCAGTTCTTTGGACAGGGGGAACACTGAAGCTTTCTTT. V gene TRBV12-3 or TRBV12-4 combines with J gene TRBJ1-1, with 9 nucleotides matching TRBD1. The CDR3 consists of 15 residues. The V and J ends lost 4 bases and 1 base, in that order; junction bases with no gene match: 4.